The next 22 T cell receptor beta chains were all read from a single sample in a study of cytomegalovirus exposure and HLA in healthy donors. The PCR used 60 Vbeta and 13 Jbeta primers. The table came from immunoSEQ multiplex PCR; TCRdb's copy has only in-frame clones and leaves some out. The sample lists 90,000 to 120,000 clones, 76% seen once, with around 3.8% in the top ten. The sequenced material came from PBMCs. Receptors were obtained from a woman aged 45-59 years in good health and CMV-seropositive.

The V call is TRBV7-6, the J call TRBJ2-2; 8 nucleotides line up with TRBD2. Germline V gene sequence: CDR1 SGHVS, CDR2 FNYEAQ. The CDR3 length is 19 residues. Trimming took 0 bases from V and 5 from J; bases not matched to a gene: 14. Written as DNA, the CDR3 is TGTGCCAGCAGCTTAGCGCGAGCGGGGGAGACCCCGGGGACCGGGGAGCTGTTTTTT. Translating it yields CASSLARAGETPGTGELFF.

This clone was seen a single time. The rearrangement joins TRBV6-5 to TRBJ2-7; D is possibly TRBD2 (6 bases). The length of the CDR3 is 14 residues. The germline CDR1 and CDR2 sequences are MNHEY and SVGAGI. Trimming pared 10 bases from V and 2 bases from J, leaving 18 bases between. The CDR3 loop is CATEVTEGPYEQYF. The CDR3 DNA reads TGTGCCACCGAGGTAACGGAGGGCCCCTACGAGCAGTACTTC.

The CDR3 bases are TGCGCCAGCAGCCGGAAAACGGAGGGATTCGACTATGGCTACACCTTC. This codes for CASSRKTEGFDYGYTF. The genes are TRBV5-1 and TRBJ1-2; D gene uncertain. CDR3 length: 16 amino acids. CDR1 is SGHRS, CDR2 YFSETQ, per germline. Trimming shortened V by 4 bases and J by 3 bases, and 19 bases separated the two germline ends.

The chain joins TRBV10-2 to TRBJ1-5; 10 positions match TRBD1. The ends lost 6 bases at V and 3 bases at J; junction bases unmatched: 5. Germline CDR1 WSHSY, CDR2 SAAADI. CDR3 length: 15 residues. CDR3 bases: TGCGCCAGCAGAGGAGACAGGGGGCTCAATCAGCCCCAGCATTTT. It specifies CASRGDRGLNQPQHF.

This chain joins TRBV6-6 and TRBJ2-7, with D hard to call. The CDR3 contains 11 residues. The germline CDR1 and CDR2 sequences are MNHNY and SVGAGI (reference sequence). V lost 8 bases and J lost 3, with 8 bases in between. The CDR3 bases are TGTGCCAGCGGTTCCGTCTACGAGCAGTACTTC. Amino acids: CASGSVYEQYF.

The rearrangement links TRBV5-4 to TRBJ2-2; the match to TRBD2 covers 11 bases. The junction had 7 bases not matched to a gene; V was cut back by 3 bases and J by 6 bases. Germline V lookup: CDR1 SGHNT, CDR2 YYREEE (reference sequence). CDR3 length: 16 residues. CDR3 protein: CASSSFSGRAPGELFF. The CDR3 nucleotides are TGTGCCAGCAGCTCCTTTAGCGGGAGGGCCCCCGGGGAGCTGTTTTTT.

V gene TRBV6-1 combines with J gene TRBJ1-5; D is uncertain. V was pared by 5 bases and J by 0 bases, with 11 bases between. The CDR3 spans 15 residues. The germline CDR1 and CDR2 sequences are MNHNS and SASEGT. CDR3 DNA: TGTGCCAGCAGTACTGGCGGAAATAGCAATCAGCCCCAGCATTTT. Residues: CASSTGGNSNQPQHF.

The rearrangement uses TRBV19 and TRBJ2-5; D gene uncertain. V was clipped by 3 bases and J by 5 bases, with 4 bases between them. Germline V lookup: CDR1 LNHDA, CDR2 SQIVND (reference sequence). This CDR3 region has 11 residues. The CDR3, as DNA: TGTGCCAGTAGTATTACTGAGACCCAGTACTTC. This sequence encodes CASSITETQYF.

The CDR3 region has the DNA TGCGCCAGCAGCTTGGAGACTAGTCAGCAGACCCAGTACTTC. Protein sequence: CASSLETSQQTQYF. This chain links TRBV5-1 with TRBJ2-5, with a tentative D call TRBD2 (6 bases). Germline V gives CDR1 SGHRS, CDR2 YFSETQ. CDR3 size: 14 residues. V was shortened by 0 bases and J by 6 bases, with 12 bases between the two germline ends.

This clone was observed a handful of times. V gene TRBV6-1 combines with J gene TRBJ2-2, with 8 bases fitting TRBD1. The trim removed 2 bases at V and 4 bases at J, leaving 6 bases unmatched. This CDR3 contains 16 residues. The germline gives CDR1 MNHNS, CDR2 SASEGT. CDR3 amino acids: CASSEWTGLPTGELFF. The CDR3 DNA sequence: TGTGCCAGCAGTGAATGGACAGGGTTGCCCACCGGGGAGCTGTTTTTT.

V is TRBV6-1 and J is TRBJ1-6; the match to TRBD1 covers 11 bases. Germline lookup yields CDR1 MNHNS and CDR2 SASEGT. Germline trimming cut 3 bases from V and 7 bases from J; bases unmatched to any gene: 2. The CDR3 consists of 15 residues. CDR3 sequence (DNA): TGTGCCAGCAGTGACCGGGACAGGGGGAATTCACCCCTCCACTTT. Amino acid sequence: CASSDRDRGNSPLHF.

The chain links TRBV29-1 to TRBJ2-5; the match to TRBD2 covers 7 bases. V dropped 3 bases and J dropped 2; count of bases not matched to a gene: 3. Germline V gives CDR1 SQVTM, CDR2 ANQGSEA. The CDR3 totals 13 residues. The CDR3 here is CSVESSGQETQYF. The CDR3 DNA reads as TGCAGCGTTGAGTCTAGCGGACAAGAGACCCAGTACTTC.

The chain couples TRBV9 to TRBJ2-2; no clear D gene. Trimming removed 4 bases from V and 5 bases from J, with 6 bases in between. The CDR3 loop spans 12 amino acids. In germline, CDR1 is SGDLS, CDR2 YYNGEE. The CDR3 spells CASSFLTGELFF. As DNA, the CDR3 is TGTGCCAGCAGCTTTCTAACCGGGGAGCTGTTTTTT.

This clone was counted once. V and J are TRBV7-9 and TRBJ2-1; 9 nucleotides match TRBD2. Germline trimming cut 4 bases from V and 4 bases from J; bases unmatched to any gene: 5. Germline lookup yields CDR1 SEHNR and CDR2 FQNEAQ (reference sequence). The CDR3 loop spans 15 amino acids. The CDR3, as DNA: TGTGCCAGCAGCTCGCGACTAGCGGCGTACAATGAGCAGTTCTTC. Translated: CASSSRLAAYNEQFF.

V gene TRBV21-1 combines with J gene TRBJ2-1; the DNA was not used to check the table's D call, TRBD1. TRBV21-1 corresponds to a pseudogene. This CDR3 is 17 amino acids long. CDR3 residues: CASSKGGRRGEDHEQFF. In nucleotides, the CDR3 is TGTGCCAGCAGCAAAGGGGGGCGCAGGGGAGAGGACCATGAGCAGTTCTTC.

V and J are TRBV6-1 and TRBJ1-1; weak D call: TRBD1 (5 bases). The CDR3 runs 15 residues. Per germline, CDR1 MNHNS and CDR2 SASEGT. Trimming removed 0 bases from V and 9 bases from J, with 17 bases in between. The CDR3 region has the DNA TGTGCCAGCAGTGAAGCGCTTCGGGGGTCGGACCAAGCTTTCTTT. It yields the protein CASSEALRGSDQAFF.

This clone was counted a single time. The chain carries TRBV7-6 and TRBJ1-2, with D hard to call. Germline CDR1 and CDR2: SGHVS and FNYEAQ. Trimming took 5 bases from V and 4 from J, leaving 8 bases between them. The CDR3 covers 12 residues. CDR3 DNA sequence: TGTGCCAGCAGCCTGGAGGGCTATGGCTACACCTTC. Its translation is CASSLEGYGYTF.

The table lists this clone with a count of one. The chain joins TRBV27 to TRBJ2-7; D possibly corresponds to TRBD1 (5 bases). This CDR3 comprises 16 residues. Germline CDR1 MNHEY, CDR2 SMNVEV (reference sequence). V was pared by 1 base and J by 2 bases, with 15 bases between. The CDR3 here is CASSLYGHNFPYEQYF. The CDR3 DNA reads as TGTGCCAGCAGTTTATACGGACACAATTTTCCCTACGAGCAGTACTTC.

The chain uses TRBV6-5 and TRBJ2-7; perhaps TRBD1 as D (6 bases). Trimming pared 4 bases from V and 1 base from J, leaving 11 bases between. Germline-derived CDR1 and CDR2 are MNHEY and SVGAGI. CDR3 length: 14 amino acids. The DNA for the CDR3 is TGTGCCAGCAGTTGGGGGCGCGGGTCCTACGAGCAGTACTTC. Its protein is CASSWGRGSYEQYF.

The chain recombines TRBV5-4 with TRBJ2-5, with 10 bases lining up with TRBD2. This CDR3 contains 18 residues. Germline loops: CDR1 SGHNT, CDR2 YYREEE (reference sequence). The V gene end was trimmed by 2 bases and the J gene end by 5 bases; junction bases not matched to a gene: 15. The CDR3 DNA sequence: TGTGCCAGCAGCTTAGGGGGCTCTAGCGGGAGTTCGGGGGAGACCCAGTACTTC. Translated, it gives CASSLGGSSGSSGETQYF. Using reference TRBV5-4 and TRBJ2-5 for the parts outside the CDR3, the full variable domain is ETGVTQSPTHLIKTRGQQVTLRCSSQSGHNTVSWYQQALGQGPQFIFQYYREEENGRGNFPPRFSGLQFPNYSSELNVNALELDDSALYLCASSLGGSSGSSGETQYFGPGTRLLVL.

The chain links TRBV9 to TRBJ2-5; D might be TRBD2 (5 bases). Between the trimmed V and J ends, which lost 4 bases and 5 bases, there was a span of 12 bases. Germline assignment: CDR1 SGDLS and CDR2 YYNGEE. There are 13 residues in the CDR3. In nucleotides, the CDR3 is TGTGCCAGCAGCCCAAATCCGGGGGAGACCCAGTACTTC. Translation gives CASSPNPGETQYF.

This clone turned up a few times. The V gene is TRBV5-4, the J gene TRBJ1-1; the match to TRBD1 covers 7 bases. Germline CDR1 reads SGHNT; CDR2 reads YYREEE (reference sequence). The CDR3 length is 15 residues. Unmatched junction bases numbered 11, after V lost 4 bases and J lost 5 bases. This chain's CDR3 is CASSLARGRSTEAFF. CDR3 in DNA: TGTGCCAGCAGCCTCGCGAGGGGGCGTTCTACTGAAGCTTTCTTT.